The TCR beta chain described here comes from a study of cytomegalovirus exposure and HLA in healthy donors. Although they were nominally healthy when sampled, donors likely had unrecorded immune exposures. V was cut by 2 bases and J by 6 bases, with 11 bases left in between. This CDR3 contains 14 residues. CDR1 and CDR2 from the germline V gene are MGHRA and YSYEKL. Concerning this clone: What it binds is not known.

Study-wide results and caveats: A later analysis revealed that TCR association rates differed between HLA loci, peaking at DRB1 and bottoming out at HLA-C.

Primers for the PCR totalled 60 Vbeta and 13 Jbeta. TCRdb's copy holds only in-frame clones and misses some; the assay was immunoSEQ multiplex PCR. This table holds some 160,000 clones, less than 90% found once. The receptor was derived from a boy between 2 and 15 years old in good health and CMV-seronegative. The V call is TRBV4-1, the J call TRBJ2-1; perhaps TRBD2 as D (5 bases). The sequencing sample was made of PBMCs. Here the CDR3 reads CASSQPSRGNEQFF. The CDR3 DNA sequence: TGCGCCAGCAGCCAACCCAGCCGGGGCAATGAGCAGTTCTTC.